This T cell receptor (beta chain) was documented in a study of T cells in Graves' hyperthyroidism and ophthalmopathy. V lost 9 bases to trimming and J lost 0 bases; unmatched junction nucleotides: 10. Germline lookup yields CDR1 LNHDA and CDR2 SQIVND (reference sequence). The CDR3 sequence is 16 residues long. Out of approximately 10 ml of fresh peripheral blood came the PBMCs. This clonotype has at least ten counts. No antigen is known for it. TCR beta CDR3 regions were amplified from RNA. HTBI primers drove first-round RT-PCR of the TCR CDR3. TCRdb redid the calling of the multiplex PCR reads with MiXCR, one entry per CDR3 protein. The data hold approximately 380,000 distinct CDR3 sequences, with about 14% observed a single time. Points from the study as a whole: Most expanded thyroid clonotypes above 0.001 also appeared in blood.

Sequenced input: blood. This receptor was identified in a man in his fifties with Graves' ophthalmopathy. The chain couples TRBV19 to TRBJ2-7; 11 bases are a match to TRBD1. For the CDR3, the DNA is TGTGCCAGCGACGTGGACAGGGGGCCTTTCTCCTACGAGCAGTACTTC. This sequence encodes CASDVDRGPFSYEQYF.